This T cell receptor (beta chain) appears in the sequencing data of a study of blood T cell repertoires in COVID-19. Study at large: Acute and convalescent COVID-19 specimens originated in the United States, Italy and Spain. PBMCs, B-cell-depleted T cells, or T cells were the source of the cDNA or gDNA that made up the material.

The Seattle site enrolled patients during active infection and followed them longitudinally. Original processing methods: Amplified reference gene primers provided the basis for estimating nucleated cell counts. The table came from immunoSEQ multiplex PCR; TCRdb's copy has only in-frame clones and leaves some out. V and J calls and clone size come straight from that table; D and trimming were deduced from the DNA. The data hold about 220,000 clones, with approximately 85% observed a single time. Germline CDR1 WSHSY, CDR2 SAAADI. The J segment lost 7 bases and the V segment lost 5 bases, leaving 5 bases of the junction unmatched. The CDR3 has 14 residues.

V and J are TRBV10-2 and TRBJ2-5, with 12 bases fitting TRBD2. This TCR came from a woman aged 65 to 85 with COVID-19, enrolled during active disease. Sequenced input: peripheral blood. The CDR3 region has the DNA TGCGCCAGCAGTAGGACTAGCGGGGAAGGGACCCAGTACTTC. Translated: CASSRTSGEGTQYF.